This T cell receptor (beta chain) was profiled in a study of CD8 T cells in Susac syndrome (dated by TCRdb to between 2017 and 2020). Background on the whole study: The study used repertoire sequencing to test whether antigen drove CD8+ T cell activation and differentiation in Susac syndrome. Findings and caveats that apply to the study as a whole: The study acknowledged that relatively few individuals were included in the TCR sequencing and HLA analysis.

Regarding this clonotype: What antigen it recognizes has not been identified. No quality values exist for individual bases; no much larger clone is one base distant.

RNA was extracted with the RNeasy kit and 0.5 to 1 ug was reverse transcribed using random hexamers. The immunoSEQ multiplex PCR assay, covering 54 Vbeta and 13 Jbeta segments, was used to amplify TCR beta CDR3 regions. To correct PCR amplification bias, a synthetic template baseline was used for both primer optimization and computational correction. In the source study's methods: Reads were assigned to V, D and J genes according to IMGT and analyzed in immunoSEQ Analyzer, with only productive sequences retained. To calculate clonality, Shannon entropy was normalized by log2 of the number of productive unique sequences and then subtracted from one. For each patient and control, public and private clones were evaluated within the 100 most prevalent clones. Clones were defined as Susac-specific if absent from the healthy and MS cohorts, from approximately 1,100 published viral clones and from other ImmuneACCESS disease sequences. The raw public data were reprocessed by TCRdb itself: fastp quality trimming at Q25, MiXCR clonotype calling, in-frame beta chains only. Identical CDR3 protein sequences are pooled into one entry, listed with their most common genes and DNA. What appears here as the V and J calls and clone size reflects TCRdb's work, not the paper's. The sample includes more than 200,000 distinct CDR3 sequences, with 93% observed a single time. Roughly 0.072% of the sample comes from the top ten.

CDR1 and CDR2 are drawn from the germline V gene: SGHTA, FQGTGA. The CDR3 has 15 amino acids, counting the end cysteine and phenylalanine. The DNA shown is the 45-base CDR3, in frame from base 1. Trimming takes 4 bases off V and 0 bases off J; junction bases not matched to a gene: 5. Peripheral blood CD8+ and CD4+ T cells from healthy donors, Susac syndrome patients and multiple sclerosis patients were profiled by high-throughput TCR beta sequencing. The multiple sclerosis controls were treatment-naive patients whose relapsing-remitting disease, either stable or active, fulfilled the revised McDonald criteria. Bulk CD8+ and CD4+ T cells were purified magnetically by negative isolation, whereas CD8+ TEMRA cells were enriched by FACS. Blood was collected in EDTA tubes and processed within 24 hours, with PBMCs isolated through density gradient centrifugation. PBMCs intended for TCR sequencing were frozen in liquid nitrogen and were later thawed in a 37 degrees C water bath. The sorted or isolated CD4+, CD8+ and CD8+ TEMRA cells reached a purity of at least 90%.

The chain links TRBV7-3 with TRBJ1-2, and 7 junction bases match TRBD1. The sequenced material came from CD4+ T cells from PBMCs. The receptor's source is a human donor with multiple sclerosis. The nucleotide sequence reads as follows: TGTGCCAGCAGCTCGGGACAGTTTACTAACTATGGCTACACCTTC. It codes for CASSSGQFTNYGYTF.